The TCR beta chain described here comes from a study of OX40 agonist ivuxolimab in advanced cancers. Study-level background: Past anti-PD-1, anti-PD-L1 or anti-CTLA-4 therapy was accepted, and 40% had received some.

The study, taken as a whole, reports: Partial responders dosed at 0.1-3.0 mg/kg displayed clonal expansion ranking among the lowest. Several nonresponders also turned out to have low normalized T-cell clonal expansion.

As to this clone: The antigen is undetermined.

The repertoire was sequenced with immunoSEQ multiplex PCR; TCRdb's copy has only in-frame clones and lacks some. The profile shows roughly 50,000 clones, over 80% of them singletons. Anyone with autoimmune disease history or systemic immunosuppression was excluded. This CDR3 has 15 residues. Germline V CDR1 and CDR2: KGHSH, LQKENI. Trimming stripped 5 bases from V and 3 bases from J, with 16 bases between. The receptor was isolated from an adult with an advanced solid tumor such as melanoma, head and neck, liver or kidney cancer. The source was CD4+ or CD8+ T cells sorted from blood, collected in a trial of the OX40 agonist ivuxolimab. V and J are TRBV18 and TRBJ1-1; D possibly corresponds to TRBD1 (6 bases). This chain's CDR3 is CASSSRQATHTEAFF. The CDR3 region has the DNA TGTGCCAGCTCATCCAGACAGGCCACCCACACTGAAGCTTTCTTT.